One sample yielded the 28 T cell receptor beta chains listed below, sequenced in a study of shared clonotypes between healthy human individuals. CD45RO-negative, CCR7-selected cells formed the naive CD8 fraction, which excluded terminally differentiated effector memory CD45RA+ cells. Clones were read by immunoSEQ multiplex PCR, and TCRdb kept only the in-frame ones, dropping some. The sample includes some 2,100,000 clones, roughly 91% seen only once; the top ten take around 1.7%. Sample: naive CD8+ T cells from PBMCs. The receptors originated from a man between 18 and 29 years old in good health. Some clones in this sample may be carry-over from other donors' samples.

CDR3: CASSSVAGPMGTQYF. In DNA, the CDR3 is TGTGCCAGCAGCTCAGTAGCGGGACCGATGGGGACCCAGTACTTC. The J gene is TRBJ2-5, the V gene TRBV9, with TRBD2 matching over 8 bases. The V gene end was trimmed by 4 bases and the J gene end by 7 bases; junction bases not matched to a gene: 12. The V gene's germline CDR1 is SGDLS and CDR2 YYNGEE. The CDR3 totals 15 residues.

This chain connects TRBV4-1 to TRBJ1-4; weak D call: TRBD1 (5 bases). Deletions cut 1 base from V and 2 bases from J, with 14 bases between. Germline CDR1 and CDR2: MGHRA and YSYEKL. The CDR3 is made up of 17 amino acids. The CDR3 DNA reads TGCGCCAGCAGCCAAGGGTGGACACTGGGGACTAATGAAAAACTGTTTTTT. Its translation is CASSQGWTLGTNEKLFF.

This chain links TRBV6-5 with TRBJ2-7; the match to TRBD1 covers 9 bases. J lost 1 base, V lost 6 bases, and 7 bases had no gene match. CDR1 MNHEY and CDR2 SVGAGI come from the germline V gene. The CDR3 totals 15 residues. The CDR3 protein is CASSRRTGASYEQYF. For the CDR3, the DNA is TGTGCCAGCAGCCGTCGGACAGGGGCGTCCTACGAGCAGTACTTC.

The chain links TRBV7-2 to TRBJ2-3; TRBD2 matches 7 bases. The CDR3 runs to 15 residues. Germline loops: CDR1 SGHTA, CDR2 FQGNSA. V lost 2 bases, J lost 1 base, and 3 bases stayed unmatched. CDR3 protein: CASSLILAGTDTQYF. Here the CDR3 DNA reads TGTGCCAGCAGCTTAATTCTAGCGGGCACAGATACGCAGTATTTT.

This clone is a singleton in its sample. The J gene is TRBJ2-3, the V gene TRBV7-8; weak D call: TRBD1 (7 bases). CDR1 and CDR2 from the germline V gene are SGHVS and FQNEAQ. The CDR3 contains 17 residues. V lost 4 bases to trimming and J lost 0 bases, with 17 bases between them. CDR3 nucleotide sequence: TGTGCCAGCAGCTGGAGGGGGCGGACCGCGAGCACAGATACGCAGTATTTT. Protein product: CASSWRGRTASTDTQYF.

The V gene is TRBV27, the J gene TRBJ1-5; maybe TRBD1 (5 bases). Trimming removed 3 bases from V and 3 bases from J, with 12 bases in between. The germline gives CDR1 MNHEY, CDR2 SMNVEV (reference sequence). This CDR3 is built from 15 residues. The CDR3 region is CASSLTTAHNQPQHF. The CDR3 nucleotides are TGTGCCAGCAGTTTGACGACAGCCCACAATCAGCCCCAGCATTTT.

V usage is TRBV11-3 and J usage is TRBJ2-1; TRBD1 or TRBD2 may be the D gene (5 bases each). The germline CDR1 and CDR2 sequences are SGHNT and YENEEA. V gave up 5 bases and J gave up 0 bases, with 17 bases separating them. The CDR3 length is 17 residues. Written as DNA, the CDR3 is TGTGCCAGCAGCCCGAACTGGGACGCTAGCTCCTACAATGAGCAGTTCTTC. It codes for CASSPNWDASSYNEQFF.

This chain links TRBV7-9 with TRBJ1-3; unclear D gene. This CDR3 is 16 amino acids long. In germline, CDR1 is SEHNR, CDR2 FQNEAQ (reference sequence). Trimming removed 7 bases from V and 8 bases from J, with 24 bases in between. The CDR3 region has the DNA TGTGCCAGCACCGACGACGGGGTTGGGTTGATAGACACCATATATTTT. It is translated as CASTDDGVGLIDTIYF.

The chain uses TRBV29-1 and TRBJ2-5, with 7 bases matching TRBD1. The germline CDR1 and CDR2 sequences are SQVTM and ANQGSEA. Germline trimming cut 3 bases from V and 5 bases from J; bases unmatched to any gene: 12. There are 15 residues in the CDR3. The CDR3 DNA is TGCAGCGTTGAGCCGGGACAGACGATTTACGAGACCCAGTACTTC. Protein product: CSVEPGQTIYETQYF.

V is TRBV27 and J is TRBJ2-3; TRBD2 is a possible D gene (5 bases). The CDR3 length is 14 residues. Trimming removed 5 bases at V and 2 bases at J, with 11 bases between. Germline CDR1 and CDR2: MNHEY and SMNVEV (reference sequence). CDR3 region: CASSLRETTDTQYF. The CDR3 DNA is TGTGCCAGCAGTCTTCGGGAAACCACAGATACGCAGTATTTT.

J is TRBJ1-5 and V is TRBV27; D unclear. This CDR3 is built from 15 residues. V lost 2 bases and J 0 bases, leaving 8 bases between the germline ends. Looked up from germline, CDR1 is MNHEY and CDR2 is SMNVEV (reference sequence). The CDR3, as DNA: TGTGCCAGCAGTTTACCCCCCGGTAGCAATCAGCCCCAGCATTTT. This codes for CASSLPPGSNQPQHF.

The chain joins TRBV29-1 to TRBJ2-3; the match to TRBD2 covers 9 bases. Unmatched junction bases numbered 7, after V lost 6 bases and J lost 0 bases. Germline CDR1 SQVTM, CDR2 ANQGSEA. The CDR3 is 15 residues long. The CDR3, as DNA: TGCAGCGTAGTAGCGGGAGTCTCTAGCACAGATACGCAGTATTTT. Translating gives CSVVAGVSSTDTQYF.

CDR3 residues: CASSLVADGAGELFF. The CDR3 DNA follows: TGTGCCAGCAGTTTGGTAGCGGACGGGGCCGGGGAGCTGTTTTTT. The V and J genes are TRBV28 and TRBJ2-2; D is perhaps TRBD2 (6 bases). Trimming removed 3 bases at V and 6 bases at J, with 14 bases between. This CDR3 region has 15 residues. CDR1 is MDHEN, CDR2 SYDVKM, per germline.

As concerns this clone: Different DNA sequences within this sample yield the same CDR3. The genes are TRBV28 and TRBJ2-3, with D unclear. The CDR3 covers 14 residues. From germline, CDR1 is MDHEN and CDR2 SYDVKM. Trimming shortened V by 5 bases and J by 4 bases, and 13 bases separated the two germline ends. CDR3: CASSRPPGADTQYF. The CDR3 region has the DNA TGTGCCAGCAGTAGACCCCCGGGCGCAGATACGCAGTATTTT.

J is TRBJ2-1 and V is TRBV5-5; D is possibly TRBD2 (5 bases). This CDR3 is built from 16 residues. V lost 3 bases, J lost 7 bases, and 20 bases lay in between. The germline gives CDR1 SGHKS, CDR2 YYEKEE (reference sequence). CDR3 in amino acids: CASSSPPGEGWNEQFF. The CDR3 DNA reads TGTGCCAGCAGCTCCCCACCGGGTGAGGGTTGGAATGAGCAGTTCTTC.

The V gene is TRBV7-9, the J gene TRBJ2-7, with 12 positions matching TRBD1. CDR3 length equals 18 residues. Germline V gene sequence: CDR1 SEHNR, CDR2 FQNEAQ (reference sequence). V was clipped by 4 bases and J by 0 bases; unmatched bases: 10. CDR3 in amino acids: CASSSTGTGGPNSYEQYF. The CDR3 coding sequence is TGTGCCAGCAGCTCTACCGGGACAGGGGGCCCAAACTCCTACGAGCAGTACTTC.

The chain recombines TRBV11-2 with TRBJ2-7, with unresolved D. The CDR3 spans 14 residues. V lost 5 bases to trimming and J lost 3 bases, with 14 bases between them. The germline V gene encodes CDR1 SGHAT and CDR2 FQNNGV. CDR3 loop: CASSPTLGDYEQYF. The CDR3 nucleotides read TGTGCCAGCAGCCCTACCCTTGGAGACTACGAGCAGTACTTC. Filled out from reference TRBV11-2 and TRBJ2-7, the complete variable domain reads EAGVAQSPRYKIIEKRQSVAFWCNPISGHATLYWYQQILGQGPKLLIQFQNNGVVDDSQLPKDRFSAERLKGVDSTLKIQPAKLEDSAVYLCASSPTLGDYEQYFGPGTRLTVT.

V and J are TRBV10-1 and TRBJ2-2; maybe TRBD1 (5 bases). Germline lookup yields CDR1 WNHNN and CDR2 SYGVQD (reference sequence). V gave up 6 bases and J gave up 3 bases, with 11 bases separating them. This CDR3 has 14 amino acids. This CDR3 reads CASRDDSYTGELFF. Here the CDR3 DNA reads TGCGCCAGCAGGGATGACAGCTACACCGGGGAGCTGTTTTTT.

The CDR3 loop reads CARTGFAEQYF. The DNA of the CDR3 is TGTGCCAGGACAGGGTTTGCCGAGCAGTACTTC. The rearrangement links TRBV6-1 to TRBJ2-7; 7 bases are a match to TRBD1. V shed 9 bases and J 6 bases; nucleotides not matched to a gene: 5. CDR1 and CDR2 (germline): MNHNS, SASEGT. This CDR3 is built from 11 residues.

The V call is TRBV7-2, the J call TRBJ2-7; no clear D. The CDR3 is 17 residues long. The germline V gene encodes CDR1 SGHTA and CDR2 FQGNSA. Trimming removed 5 bases at V and 6 bases at J, with 26 bases between. CDR3 sequence reads: CASSPRSVGYPSGEQYF. In nucleotides, the CDR3 is TGTGCCAGCAGCCCTCGCTCCGTAGGCTACCCGTCCGGCGAGCAGTACTTC. Based on the CDR3 plus reference TRBV7-2 and TRBJ2-7, the full variable domain is GAGVSQSPSNKVTEKGKDVELRCDPISGHTALYWYRQSLGQGLEFLIYFQGNSAPDKSGLPSDRFSAERTGGSVSTLTIQRTQQEDSAVYLCASSPRSVGYPSGEQYFGPGTRLTVT.

The CDR3 is CASSSRRDQPQHF. For the CDR3, the DNA is TGTGCCAGCAGCTCTCGTCGGGACCAGCCCCAGCATTTT. The gene calls are TRBV7-6 and TRBJ1-5; D is possibly TRBD1 (5 bases). The CDR3 spans 13 residues. The V gene's germline CDR1 is SGHVS and CDR2 FNYEAQ. V was shortened by 4 bases and J by 7 bases, with 11 bases between the two germline ends.

This chain joins TRBV19 and TRBJ1-1; 8 bases match TRBD1. Per germline, CDR1 LNHDA and CDR2 SQIVND (reference sequence). The CDR3 totals 13 residues. Germline trimming cut 7 bases from V and 6 bases from J; bases unmatched to any gene: 7. CDR3 sequence (DNA): TGTGCCAGTACCCTCGGACAGGGCCCTGAAGCTTTCTTT. Its translation: CASTLGQGPEAFF. Variable domain in full (rest from reference TRBV19 and TRBJ1-1): DGGITQSPKYLFRKEGQNVTLSCEQNLNHDAMYWYRQDPGQGLRLIYYSQIVNDFQKGDIAEGYSVSREKKESFPLTVTSAQKNPTAFYLCASTLGQGPEAFFGQGTRLTVV.

As concerns this clone: Within the sample, other DNA sequences also encode this same CDR3. The chain recombines TRBV11-2 with TRBJ2-7; no firm D call. The CDR3 totals 12 residues. V was pared by 1 base and J by 6 bases, with 7 bases between. Germline V gene lookup returns CDR1 SGHAT and CDR2 FQNNGV. The CDR3 spells CASSLGVGEQYF. Here the CDR3 DNA reads TGTGCCAGCAGCTTAGGGGTTGGCGAGCAGTACTTC.

This chain connects TRBV19 to TRBJ2-1; perhaps TRBD2 as D (5 bases). The CDR3 has 12 amino acids. CDR1 LNHDA and CDR2 SQIVND come from the germline V gene (reference sequence). The V and J ends lost 10 bases and 2 bases respectively, with 9 bases between them. Here the CDR3 reads CATLGAYNEQFF. DNA of the CDR3: TGTGCCACCCTCGGGGCCTACAATGAGCAGTTCTTC.

This clone was counted once. The chain employs TRBV4-3 and TRBJ2-7, with 10 bases that match TRBD2. Germline V gene data show CDR1 as LGHNA and CDR2 as YSLEER. This CDR3 has 15 residues. Losses at the gene ends were 4 bases for V and 3 bases for J; bases not matched to a gene: 6. CDR3 in amino acids: CASSRWSGGDYEQYF. In DNA, the CDR3 is TGCGCCAGCAGCCGGTGGAGCGGGGGGGACTACGAGCAGTACTTC.

This rearrangement joins TRBV5-1 to TRBJ1-1, with TRBD1 identical over 9 bases. The ends lost 0 bases at V and 4 bases at J; junction bases unmatched: 10. Per germline, CDR1 SGHRS and CDR2 YFSETQ. This CDR3 is 17 amino acids long. The CDR3 sequence is CASSLGRTGDLITEAFF. The CDR3 nucleotides are TGCGCCAGCAGCTTGGGCCGGACAGGGGATCTCATCACTGAAGCTTTCTTT.

The chain uses TRBV7-9 and TRBJ1-2; 7 bases agree with TRBD1. The CDR3 covers 15 residues. V lost 5 bases, J lost 5 bases, and 11 bases stayed unmatched. Germline V lookup: CDR1 SEHNR, CDR2 FQNEAQ (reference sequence). The CDR3 DNA reads TGTGCCAGCAGCCTCCCCTCGACAGGGATATATGGCTACACCTTC. It specifies CASSLPSTGIYGYTF.

J is TRBJ2-1 and V is TRBV11-2, with D perhaps TRBD2 (6 bases). CDR3 size: 18 residues. Between the trimmed V and J ends, which lost 5 bases and 5 bases, there was a span of 25 bases. Germline values: CDR1 SGHAT, CDR2 FQNNGV. CDR3 sequence reads: CASSIALGGAGSHNEQFF. CDR3 nucleotides: TGTGCCAGCAGCATCGCACTGGGCGGGGCGGGGTCCCACAATGAGCAGTTCTTC.